This T cell receptor beta chain originates from a study of T cells in narcolepsy. Study-wide background: Enrolled donors included narcolepsy type 1 or type 2 patients and healthy controls.

The table lists this clone with a few counts. No antigen is known for it. Study results and limitations: Some memory CD4+ repertoires had no autoreactive clone sequences. Autoreactive HCRT-specific and TRIB2-specific clonotypes were marked in same-patient CSF-versus-blood CD4+ comparisons.

Assay: immunoSEQ multiplex PCR; the TCRdb copy retains only in-frame clones and omits some. The sample records fewer than 40,000 clones, about 84% being singletons. The CDR3 spans 17 residues. Trimming took off 9 bases at V and 0 bases at J, with 21 bases between the two ends. The V gene's germline CDR1 is WSHSY and CDR2 SAAADI. The chain employs TRBV10-2 and TRBJ1-3; a possible D gene is TRBD1 (5 bases). Sequenced: CD45RA- memory CD4+ T cells from PBMCs. The TCR was taken from a human donor with narcolepsy. Here the CDR3 reads CASLEGRVGLSGNTIYF. For the CDR3, the DNA is TGCGCCAGTCTAGAGGGGCGAGTGGGTCTCTCTGGAAACACCATATATTTT.